This T cell receptor (beta chain) was retrieved from a study of blood T cells in healthy people across ages. Broader study findings: The lack of PBMC sorting stopped any conclusive naive versus antigen-experienced comparison. The percentage of naive T cells correlated strongly with TCR beta diversity. Because donor CMV status was unknown, expanded clonotype changes were possibly confounded.

Combining a sample-barcoded 5' primer with a J-beta primer mix, a second PCR ran for about 7 to 11 cycles. TCRdb re-derived calls from the 5' RACE reads in MiXCR, one entry per CDR3 protein. The table lists about 620,000 distinct CDR3 sequences, roughly half of them singletons. V was pared by 4 bases and J by 8 bases, with 18 bases between. This CDR3 is built from 15 residues. Germline V gives CDR1 SGHTA, CDR2 FQGTGA. This clonotype was counted ten times or more. Antigen: not known. Sequencing input: blood. The V gene is TRBV7-3, the J gene TRBJ2-1; the D gene could be TRBD1 or TRBD2 (5 bases each). The TCR comes from a woman older than 75 in good health. CDR3 in DNA: TGTGCCAGCAGCTCGGGACCCGCATCGACCCATGAGCAGTTCTTC. Amino acid sequence: CASSSGPASTHEQFF.